This T cell receptor (beta chain) originates from a study of blood T cell repertoires in COVID-19 (dated by TCRdb to 2020 to 2021). For the wider study: Samples covering the acute and convalescent phases of COVID-19 were provided by collaborators in the United States, Italy and Spain. The material from the prospective study consisted of cDNA or gDNA derived from T cells, B-cell-depleted T cells, or PBMCs. Subjects who had been exposed to COVID-19, were actively infected with it, or had recovered from it provided the deeply sampled blood TCRbeta repertoires that made up the dataset. A freely available public database, intended as a resource for researchers studying the immune response to SARS-CoV-2, is where the repertoires were released. The samples were drawn from two sources: the first 160 participants of the ongoing ImmuneRACE study, and 1,200 or so subjects contributed by 6 global collaborators. A de-identified subject ID, COVID-19 status, age in years and sex were almost always included in the sample metadata. Where HLA class I and class II types were available, the types were taken from metadata supplied by the sample provider, not from assay-based typing. Broader findings and caveats from the paper: Clinical and demographic metadata were provided uncurated, with the amount varying by source and participant.

Each collaborating institution followed its own protocols to collect whole blood in K2EDTA tubes. Collaborator samples were shipped for TCRbeta analysis as frozen whole blood, isolated PBMCs, or DNA extracted from either sample type. CDR1 GTSNPN and CDR2 SVGIG are derived from the germline V gene (reference sequence). Counted from cysteine to phenylalanine, this CDR3 has 14 amino acids. Solely the CDR3 DNA is kept, with 42 bases framed from the first base. V loses 0 bases, J loses 8 bases, and the germline ends lie 16 bases apart. TCRbeta CDR3 regions were amplified from genomic DNA using the immunoSEQ Assay, a bias-controlled multiplex PCR. Per the source publication's procedure: Nucleated cell counts per sample were estimated from amplification of reference gene primers within the assay. To quantify the absolute abundance of each unique TCRbeta CDR3 rearrangement, sequence reads were collapsed and filtered. For each sample, productive Simpson clonality was calculated by taking the square root of Simpson's diversity index across productive rearrangements. Not all clones reach the TCRdb copy of this immuneACCESS table, which keeps in-frame sequences only. Checked studies attribute under half of the gap to unresolved V genes and leave the rest unexplained. V and J calls and clone size come straight from that table; D and trimming were deduced from the DNA. Within this sample are about 130,000 clones, with 86% of them counted one time only. In total, the top ten clones hold approximately 5% of the sample.

Notes on this clone: Its antigen is unknown. The record has no base qualities; no much larger clone is one base away.

Sequenced input: peripheral blood. This TCR was sampled from a human donor in a cohort sampled during active COVID-19. Recombination linked TRBV30 to TRBJ1-2, and possibly TRBD1, on 6 matching bases. CDR3 sequence: CAWSVLSRGRGYTF. At the DNA level, the sequence is TGTGCCTGGAGTGTATTAAGCAGGGGACGAGGCTACACCTTC. The entire variable domain, with the stretches around the CDR3 drawn from the reference TRBV30 and TRBJ1-2 proteins, is SQTIHQWPATLVQPVGSPLSLECTVEGTSNPNLYWYRQAAGRGLQLLFYSVGIGQISSEVPQNLSASRPQDRQFILSSKKLLLSDSGFYLCAWSVLSRGRGYTFGSGTRLTVV.